Described below is a single T cell receptor beta chain sequence and its context. Its antigen remains unknown. The data belong to a study of cytomegalovirus exposure and HLA in healthy donors. About the study: Of all 398 donors who were genotyped, roughly 81% belonged to the Caucasian-associated ancestry cluster.

Though nominally healthy at sampling, donors likely had unrecorded immune exposures. With 60 Vbeta and 13 Jbeta primers, the PCR was carried out. Method: immunoSEQ multiplex PCR; TCRdb's copy keeps in-frame clones and lacks some. Found here are roughly 120,000 clones, approximately 84% of them singletons; the top ten hold 0.2% to 0.25%. After removal of 0 bases from V and 2 bases from J, the junction contained 0 bases not matched to a gene. The CDR3 spans 14 residues. The germline CDR1 and CDR2 sequences are SGHDT and YYEEEE. General study results and limits: Other equally common chains were less clonally expanded than HLA-associated TCR beta chains, a later analysis showed.

The sequenced sample consisted of PBMCs. This sequence originates from a man between 45 and 60 years old in good health and CMV-seronegative. The chain carries TRBV5-6 and TRBJ1-2; 8 positions match TRBD1. The CDR3 DNA is TGTGCCAGCAGCTTGGGACAGGGGAACTATGGCTACACCTTC. It translates to CASSLGQGNYGYTF.